This TCR beta chain came from a study of T cell responses to AZD1222 COVID-19 vaccine. This CDR3 has 14 amino acids. Germline V CDR1 and CDR2: WSHSY, SAAADI. Deletions cut 7 bases from V and 2 bases from J, with 11 bases between. The data were produced by immunoSEQ multiplex PCR, yet TCRdb's version contains in-frame clones alone and is incomplete. Of roughly 180,000 clones detected, approximately 86% appear once; the ten largest clones hold 2.6%. The source of this sequence is an adult in good health. The material was peripheral blood, obtained on day 0 of AZD1222 vaccination. V is TRBV10-2 and J is TRBJ2-2; D gene unclear. The CDR3 region is CASTRNGNTGELFF. CDR3 bases: TGCGCCAGCACTCGGAACGGAAACACCGGGGAGCTGTTTTTT.